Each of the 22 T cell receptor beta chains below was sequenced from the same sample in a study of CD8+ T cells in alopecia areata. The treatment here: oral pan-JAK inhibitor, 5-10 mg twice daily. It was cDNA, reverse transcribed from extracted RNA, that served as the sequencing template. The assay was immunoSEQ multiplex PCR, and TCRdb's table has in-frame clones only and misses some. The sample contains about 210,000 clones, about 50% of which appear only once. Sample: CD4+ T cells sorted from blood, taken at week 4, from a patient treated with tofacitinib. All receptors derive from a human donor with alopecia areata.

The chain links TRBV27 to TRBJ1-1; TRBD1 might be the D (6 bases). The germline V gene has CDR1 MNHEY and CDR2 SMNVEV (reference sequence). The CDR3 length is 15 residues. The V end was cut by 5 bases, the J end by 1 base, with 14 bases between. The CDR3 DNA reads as TGTGCCAGCAGTCCGGGGAGGGGGTCGAACACTGAAGCTTTCTTT. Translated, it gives CASSPGRGSNTEAFF.

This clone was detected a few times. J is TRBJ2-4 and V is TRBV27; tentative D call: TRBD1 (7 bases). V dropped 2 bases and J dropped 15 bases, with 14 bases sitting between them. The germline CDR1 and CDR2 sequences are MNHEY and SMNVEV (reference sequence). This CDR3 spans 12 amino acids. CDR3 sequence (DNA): TGTGCCAGCAGTTTAGCAGGGGGGAAGCTGTACTTC. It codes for CASSLAGGKLYF.

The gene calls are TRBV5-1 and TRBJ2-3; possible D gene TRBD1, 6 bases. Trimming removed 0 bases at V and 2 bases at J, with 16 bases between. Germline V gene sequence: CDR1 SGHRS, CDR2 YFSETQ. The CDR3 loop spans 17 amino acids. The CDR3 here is CASSLARQGSPTDTQYF. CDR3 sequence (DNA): TGCGCCAGCAGCTTGGCCCGGCAGGGGAGTCCCACAGATACGCAGTATTTT.

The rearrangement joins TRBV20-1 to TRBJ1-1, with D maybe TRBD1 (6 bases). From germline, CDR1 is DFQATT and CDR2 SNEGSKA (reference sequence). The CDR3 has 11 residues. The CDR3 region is CRSQGMSGVFF. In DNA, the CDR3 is TGCAGGAGTCAGGGGATGAGCGGGGTTTTCTTT.

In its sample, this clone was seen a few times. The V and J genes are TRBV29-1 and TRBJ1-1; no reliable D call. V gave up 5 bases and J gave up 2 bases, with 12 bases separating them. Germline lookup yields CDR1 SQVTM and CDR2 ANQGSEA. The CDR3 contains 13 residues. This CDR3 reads CSVQTGSNTEAFF. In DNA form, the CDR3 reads TGCAGCGTTCAAACGGGTAGTAACACTGAAGCTTTCTTT. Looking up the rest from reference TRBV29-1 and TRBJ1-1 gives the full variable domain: SAVISQKPSRDICQRGTSLTIQCQVDSQVTMMFWYRQQPGQSLTLIATANQGSEATYESGFVIDKFPISRPNLTFSTLTVSNMSPEDSSIYLCSVQTGSNTEAFFGQGTRLTVV.

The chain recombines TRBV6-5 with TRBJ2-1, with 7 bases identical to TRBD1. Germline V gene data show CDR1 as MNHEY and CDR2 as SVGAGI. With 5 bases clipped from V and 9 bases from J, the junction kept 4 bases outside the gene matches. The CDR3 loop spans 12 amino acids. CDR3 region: CASSPRQGEQFF. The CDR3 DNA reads TGTGCCAGCAGTCCGCGACAGGGTGAGCAGTTCTTC.

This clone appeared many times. In DNA form, the CDR3 reads TGCGCCAGCAGCCAAGATAGTACCTGGAACTCTGGGGCCAACGTCCTGACTTTC. Amino acids: CASSQDSTWNSGANVLTF. The J gene is TRBJ2-6, the V gene TRBV4-3; D is unclear. The germline V gene encodes CDR1 LGHNA and CDR2 YSLEER. Trimming cost V 0 bases and J 0 bases, with 12 bases left between them. This CDR3 is built from 18 residues.

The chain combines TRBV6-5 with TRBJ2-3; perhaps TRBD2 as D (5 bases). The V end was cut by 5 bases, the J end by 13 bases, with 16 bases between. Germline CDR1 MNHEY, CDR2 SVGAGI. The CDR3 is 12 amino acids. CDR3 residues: CASSEVGGKEYF. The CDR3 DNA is TGTGCCAGCAGTGAAGTTGGAGGAAAGGAGTATTTT.

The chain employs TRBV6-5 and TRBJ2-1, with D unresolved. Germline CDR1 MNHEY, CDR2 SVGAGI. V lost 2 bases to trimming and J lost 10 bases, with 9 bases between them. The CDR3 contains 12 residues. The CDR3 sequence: CASSYKGNEQFF. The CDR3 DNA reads TGTGCCAGCAGTTACAAAGGGAACGAGCAGTTCTTC.

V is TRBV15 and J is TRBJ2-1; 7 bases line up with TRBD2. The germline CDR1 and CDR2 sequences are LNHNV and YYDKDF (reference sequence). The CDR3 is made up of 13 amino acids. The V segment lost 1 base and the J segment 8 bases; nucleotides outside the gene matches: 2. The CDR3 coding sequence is TGTGCCACCAGCAGAGGCGGGGGTTATGAGCAGTTCTTC. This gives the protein CATSRGGGYEQFF.

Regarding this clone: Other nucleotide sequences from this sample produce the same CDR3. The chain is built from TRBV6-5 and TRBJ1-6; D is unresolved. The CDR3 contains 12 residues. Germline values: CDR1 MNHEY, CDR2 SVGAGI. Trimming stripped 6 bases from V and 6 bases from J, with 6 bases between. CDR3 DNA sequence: TGTGCCAGCAGCCGAAGTAATTCACCCCTCCACTTT. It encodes CASSRSNSPLHF.

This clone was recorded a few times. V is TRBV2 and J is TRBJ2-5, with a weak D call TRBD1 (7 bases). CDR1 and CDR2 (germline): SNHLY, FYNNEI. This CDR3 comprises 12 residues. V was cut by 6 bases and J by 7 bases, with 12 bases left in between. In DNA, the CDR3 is TGTGCCAGCAGCGCCCAGGGGGGGACCCAGTACTTC. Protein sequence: CASSAQGGTQYF. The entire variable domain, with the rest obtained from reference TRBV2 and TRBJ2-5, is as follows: EPEVTQTPSHQVTQMGQEVILRCVPISNHLYFYWYRQILGQKVEFLVSFYNNEISEKSEIFDDQFSVERPDGSNFTLKIRSTKLEDSAMYFCASSAQGGTQYFGPGTRLLVL.

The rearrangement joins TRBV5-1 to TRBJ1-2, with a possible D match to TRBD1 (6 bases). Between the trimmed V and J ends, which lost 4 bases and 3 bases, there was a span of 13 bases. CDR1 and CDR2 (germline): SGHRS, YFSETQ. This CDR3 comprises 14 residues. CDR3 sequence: CASSVAGDYYGYTF. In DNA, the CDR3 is TGCGCCAGCAGCGTCGCAGGGGATTACTATGGCTACACCTTC.

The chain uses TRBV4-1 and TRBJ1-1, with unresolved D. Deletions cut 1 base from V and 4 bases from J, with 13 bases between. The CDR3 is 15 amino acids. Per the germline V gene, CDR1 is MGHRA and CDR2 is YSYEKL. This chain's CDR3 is CASSQGPRSFTEAFF. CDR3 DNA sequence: TGCGCCAGCAGCCAAGGGCCGCGCTCCTTCACTGAAGCTTTCTTT.

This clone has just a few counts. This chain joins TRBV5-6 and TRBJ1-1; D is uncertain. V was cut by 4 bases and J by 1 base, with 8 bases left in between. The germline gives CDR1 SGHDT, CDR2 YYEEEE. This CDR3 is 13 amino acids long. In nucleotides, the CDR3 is TGTGCCAGCAGCCCGATCCAGAACACTGAAGCTTTCTTT. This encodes CASSPIQNTEAFF.

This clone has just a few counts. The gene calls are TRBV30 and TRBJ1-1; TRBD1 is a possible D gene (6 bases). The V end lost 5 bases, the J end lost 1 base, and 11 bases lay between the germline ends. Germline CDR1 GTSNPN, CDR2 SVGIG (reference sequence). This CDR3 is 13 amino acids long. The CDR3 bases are TGTGCCTGGGCCCCGACAGGGAACACTGAAGCTTTCTTT. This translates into CAWAPTGNTEAFF.

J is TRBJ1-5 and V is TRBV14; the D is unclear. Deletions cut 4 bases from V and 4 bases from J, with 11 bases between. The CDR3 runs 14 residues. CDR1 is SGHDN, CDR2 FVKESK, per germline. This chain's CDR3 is CASSPNVRNQPQHF. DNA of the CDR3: TGTGCCAGCAGCCCCAACGTGAGGAATCAGCCCCAGCATTTT.

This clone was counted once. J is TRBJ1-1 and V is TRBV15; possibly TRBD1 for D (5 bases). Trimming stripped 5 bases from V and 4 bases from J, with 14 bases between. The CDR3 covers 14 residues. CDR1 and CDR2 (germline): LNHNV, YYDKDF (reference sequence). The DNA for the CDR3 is TGTGCCACCAGCGGACGACAGCAGGGCACTGAAGCTTTCTTT. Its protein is CATSGRQQGTEAFF.

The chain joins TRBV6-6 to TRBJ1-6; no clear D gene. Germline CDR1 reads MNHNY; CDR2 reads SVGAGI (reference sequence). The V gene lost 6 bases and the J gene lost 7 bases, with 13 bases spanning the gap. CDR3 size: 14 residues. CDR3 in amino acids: CASRANYGNSPLHF. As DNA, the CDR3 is TGTGCCAGCAGAGCTAATTACGGGAATTCACCCCTCCACTTT.

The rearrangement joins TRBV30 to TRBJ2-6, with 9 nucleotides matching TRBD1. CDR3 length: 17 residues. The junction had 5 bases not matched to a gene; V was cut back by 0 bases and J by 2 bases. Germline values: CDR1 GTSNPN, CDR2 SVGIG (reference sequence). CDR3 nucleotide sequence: TGTGCCTGGAGTGTAAAGGGACAGGGCGCTGGGGCCAACGTCCTGACTTTC. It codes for CAWSVKGQGAGANVLTF.

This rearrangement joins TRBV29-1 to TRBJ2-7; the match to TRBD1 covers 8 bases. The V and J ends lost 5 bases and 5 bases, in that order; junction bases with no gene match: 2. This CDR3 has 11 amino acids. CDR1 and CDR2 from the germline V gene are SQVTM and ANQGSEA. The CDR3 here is CSVKTGDEQYF. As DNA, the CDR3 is TGCAGCGTTAAGACAGGGGACGAGCAGTACTTC.

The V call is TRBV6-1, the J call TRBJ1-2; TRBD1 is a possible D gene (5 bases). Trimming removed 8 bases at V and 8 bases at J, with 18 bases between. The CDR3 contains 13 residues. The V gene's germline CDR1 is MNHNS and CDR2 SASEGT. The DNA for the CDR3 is TGTGCCAGCTGTGTCGACATCAAGGGGGGCTACACCTTC. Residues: CASCVDIKGGYTF.